The source of this T cell receptor beta chain is a study of patients and donors after allogeneic stem cell transplantation. The CDR3 runs 18 residues. Per the germline V gene, CDR1 is SGHDN and CDR2 is FVKESK. Trimming shortened V by 4 bases and J by 0 bases, and 21 bases separated the two germline ends. Each CDR3 protein gets one entry after TCRdb re-called the RT-PCR reads with MiXCR. The data show hundreds of thousands of distinct CDR3 sequences, 15% to 20% seen once. This sequence originates from a human donor who was either an allogeneic HSCT recipient or a stem cell or donor lymphocyte infusion donor (not recorded which). It is not recorded whose cells these are; they may come from a transplant donor. The genes are TRBV14 and TRBJ1-1; the D is unclear. The source material was blood, either unsorted or a sorted T cell fraction (not recorded which). The CDR3 here is CASSPPTTRTFMNTEAFF. The CDR3, as DNA: TGTGCCAGCAGCCCCCCAACTACCCGAACTTTTATGAACACTGAAGCTTTCTTT.